One and the same sample provided the 14 T cell receptor beta chains below, sequenced in a study of T-cell reconstitution after alpha-beta-depleted transplantation in children. Study-level points and caveats: One year post-transplant, T-cell counts and diversity were largely derived from T cells produced anew.

TCRbeta library preparation incorporated unique molecular identifiers. From the PCR reads, TCRdb called clonotypes with MiXCR, one entry per CDR3 protein. Here the sample spans some 300,000 distinct CDR3 sequences, about 7.3% being singletons. Their specific antigens are unknown. The sequences come from peripheral blood, collected 360 days after TCRalphabeta/CD19-depleted stem cell transplant. Source of these receptors: a female patient aged 2-9 years who had a stem cell transplant for Fanconi anemia, so the T cells may come from the graft donor.

This chain connects TRBV12-3 or TRBV12-4 to TRBJ2-1, with 10 bases that match TRBD2. The ends lost 6 bases at V and 5 bases at J; junction bases unmatched: 7. The CDR3 length is 15 residues. CDR3 protein: CASSLLAGLNNEQFF. In nucleotides, the CDR3 is TGTGCCAGCAGCCTACTAGCGGGGTTAAACAATGAGCAGTTCTTC.

This clonotype appeared many times. This chain connects TRBV15 to TRBJ1-5; no clear D. With 5 bases removed from V and 6 bases from J, the gap between germline ends came to 17 bases. CDR1 LNHNV and CDR2 YYDKDF come from the germline V gene (reference sequence). The CDR3 is 15 amino acids. For the CDR3, the DNA is TGTGCCACCAGCCCGGATAACTTTCGAGGTCAGCCCCAGCATTTT. This translates into CATSPDNFRGQPQHF.

The rearrangement links TRBV5-1 to TRBJ2-7; D is unclear. There are 14 residues in the CDR3. The ends were cut back, 0 bases at V and 2 bases at J, with 9 bases in the middle. Germline-derived CDR1 and CDR2 are SGHRS and YFSETQ. The CDR3 DNA reads TGCGCCAGCAGCTTGGGCAGCGATACCTACGAGCAGTACGTC. Its protein product is CASSLGSDTYEQYV.

In its sample, this clonotype was seen many times. V is TRBV20-1 and J is TRBJ2-5; D is unclear. The V gene lost 2 bases and the J gene lost 2 bases, with 3 bases spanning the gap. Germline V lookup: CDR1 DFQATT, CDR2 SNEGSKA (reference sequence). The CDR3 length is 11 residues. CDR3 nucleotide sequence: TGCAGTGCTAGATGGCAAGAGACCCAGTACTTC. Translation gives CSARWQETQYF.

This clonotype was observed a few times. The J gene is TRBJ1-6, the V gene TRBV3-1, with TRBD1 identical over 7 bases. Germline V gene lookup returns CDR1 LGHDT and CDR2 YNNKEL (reference sequence). The CDR3 extends over 14 amino acids. The trim removed 0 bases at V and 10 bases at J, leaving 3 bases unmatched. DNA of the CDR3: TGTGCCAGCAGCCAAGAACAGGGGTGGTCACCCCTCCACTTT. It is translated as CASSQEQGWSPLHF.

The sample holds many counts of this clonotype. V usage is TRBV10-2 and J usage is TRBJ2-3; D uncertain. The germline gives CDR1 WSHSY, CDR2 SAAADI. V was cut by 3 bases and J by 0 bases, with 13 bases left in between. The CDR3 loop spans 16 amino acids. The CDR3 is CASSDPAGTSTDTQYF. In DNA, the CDR3 is TGCGCCAGCAGTGACCCGGCAGGTACTAGCACAGATACGCAGTATTTT.

The table lists this clonotype with many counts. V is TRBV29-1 and J is TRBJ1-1; the D is unclear. CDR3 length equals 13 residues. V was trimmed by 4 bases and J by 0 bases, leaving 9 bases between them. CDR1 SQVTM and CDR2 ANQGSEA come from the germline V gene. CDR3 protein: CSVAGLMNTEAFF. DNA of the CDR3: TGCAGCGTTGCCGGCCTTATGAACACTGAAGCTTTCTTT.

This clonotype has at least ten counts. This chain uses TRBV6-1 with TRBJ2-7, with 9 bases fitting TRBD1. The CDR3 consists of 12 residues. Germline V gives CDR1 MNHNS, CDR2 SASEGT. The J segment lost 5 bases and the V segment lost 11 bases, leaving 7 bases of the junction unmatched. CDR3 bases: TGTGCCTGCCGGGACAGGGTCGACGAGCAGTACGTC. It is translated as CACRDRVDEQYV.

This clonotype was observed a handful of times. The rearrangement links TRBV6-5 to TRBJ2-2; 7 bases align to TRBD1. V was pared by 4 bases and J by 1 base, with 3 bases of the junction left unmatched. The CDR3 is 15 residues long. Looked up from germline, CDR1 is MNHEY and CDR2 is SVGAGI. DNA of the CDR3: TGTGCCAGCAGTTTAACAGGGGTGAACACCGGGGAGCTGTTTTTT. It codes for CASSLTGVNTGELFF.

In this sample, this clonotype turned up many times. The J gene is TRBJ1-2, the V gene TRBV7-9; D is perhaps TRBD1 (5 bases). Trimming left V 4 bases short and J 0 bases short, with 12 bases between. Germline V gives CDR1 SEHNR, CDR2 FQNEAQ (reference sequence). The CDR3 extends over 15 amino acids. CDR3 amino acids: CASSSWDRPNYGYTF. In DNA, the CDR3 is TGTGCCAGCAGCTCTTGGGACCGCCCTAACTATGGCTACACCTTC.

This clonotype has more than one count but fewer than ten. The chain joins TRBV6-5 to TRBJ1-3; perhaps TRBD1 as D (6 bases). CDR1 MNHEY and CDR2 SVGAGI come from the germline V gene. This CDR3 comprises 17 residues. V was pared by 0 bases and J by 0 bases, with 12 bases between. For the CDR3, the DNA is TGTGCCAGCAGTTACTCTGGGGGCAGCCGCTCTGGAAACACCATATATTTT. Residues: CASSYSGGSRSGNTIYF.

This clonotype has at least ten counts. The genes are TRBV7-6 and TRBJ2-7; possibly TRBD1 for D (5 bases). Germline V gives CDR1 SGHVS, CDR2 FNYEAQ. This CDR3 is built from 14 residues. The V end was cut by 3 bases, the J end by 1 base, with 10 bases between. The CDR3 protein is CASSFNRNSYEQYF. The CDR3 bases are TGTGCCAGCAGCTTTAACAGGAATTCCTACGAGCAGTACTTC.

This clonotype has at least ten counts. The V and J genes are TRBV29-1 and TRBJ2-7, with 7 positions matching TRBD1. The CDR3 loop spans 14 amino acids. CDR1 is SQVTM, CDR2 ANQGSEA, per germline. V lost 5 bases, J lost 0 bases, and 7 bases stayed unmatched. This CDR3 is CSVNLQGHSYEQYF. As DNA, the CDR3 is TGCAGCGTTAATTTACAGGGGCACTCCTACGAGCAGTACTTC.

There are many counts of this clonotype. The rearrangement links TRBV7-9 to TRBJ2-1; 7 bases are shared with TRBD1. CDR3 size: 17 residues. CDR1 is SEHNR and CDR2 is FQNEAQ in the germline V gene (reference sequence). V lost 6 bases to trimming and J lost 3 bases; unmatched junction nucleotides: 14. The CDR3 nucleotides read TGTGCCAGCAGTTATCAGTTGAGGGGACAGCTCTACAATGAGCAGTTCTTC. Encoded protein: CASSYQLRGQLYNEQFF. The full variable domain, in which reference TRBV7-9 and TRBJ2-1 provide the parts outside the CDR3, is DTGVSQNPRHKITKRGQNVTFRCDPISEHNRLYWYRQTLGQGPEFLTYFQNEAQLEKSRLLSDRFSAERPKGSFSTLEIQRTEQGDSAMYLCASSYQLRGQLYNEQFFGPGTRLTVL.